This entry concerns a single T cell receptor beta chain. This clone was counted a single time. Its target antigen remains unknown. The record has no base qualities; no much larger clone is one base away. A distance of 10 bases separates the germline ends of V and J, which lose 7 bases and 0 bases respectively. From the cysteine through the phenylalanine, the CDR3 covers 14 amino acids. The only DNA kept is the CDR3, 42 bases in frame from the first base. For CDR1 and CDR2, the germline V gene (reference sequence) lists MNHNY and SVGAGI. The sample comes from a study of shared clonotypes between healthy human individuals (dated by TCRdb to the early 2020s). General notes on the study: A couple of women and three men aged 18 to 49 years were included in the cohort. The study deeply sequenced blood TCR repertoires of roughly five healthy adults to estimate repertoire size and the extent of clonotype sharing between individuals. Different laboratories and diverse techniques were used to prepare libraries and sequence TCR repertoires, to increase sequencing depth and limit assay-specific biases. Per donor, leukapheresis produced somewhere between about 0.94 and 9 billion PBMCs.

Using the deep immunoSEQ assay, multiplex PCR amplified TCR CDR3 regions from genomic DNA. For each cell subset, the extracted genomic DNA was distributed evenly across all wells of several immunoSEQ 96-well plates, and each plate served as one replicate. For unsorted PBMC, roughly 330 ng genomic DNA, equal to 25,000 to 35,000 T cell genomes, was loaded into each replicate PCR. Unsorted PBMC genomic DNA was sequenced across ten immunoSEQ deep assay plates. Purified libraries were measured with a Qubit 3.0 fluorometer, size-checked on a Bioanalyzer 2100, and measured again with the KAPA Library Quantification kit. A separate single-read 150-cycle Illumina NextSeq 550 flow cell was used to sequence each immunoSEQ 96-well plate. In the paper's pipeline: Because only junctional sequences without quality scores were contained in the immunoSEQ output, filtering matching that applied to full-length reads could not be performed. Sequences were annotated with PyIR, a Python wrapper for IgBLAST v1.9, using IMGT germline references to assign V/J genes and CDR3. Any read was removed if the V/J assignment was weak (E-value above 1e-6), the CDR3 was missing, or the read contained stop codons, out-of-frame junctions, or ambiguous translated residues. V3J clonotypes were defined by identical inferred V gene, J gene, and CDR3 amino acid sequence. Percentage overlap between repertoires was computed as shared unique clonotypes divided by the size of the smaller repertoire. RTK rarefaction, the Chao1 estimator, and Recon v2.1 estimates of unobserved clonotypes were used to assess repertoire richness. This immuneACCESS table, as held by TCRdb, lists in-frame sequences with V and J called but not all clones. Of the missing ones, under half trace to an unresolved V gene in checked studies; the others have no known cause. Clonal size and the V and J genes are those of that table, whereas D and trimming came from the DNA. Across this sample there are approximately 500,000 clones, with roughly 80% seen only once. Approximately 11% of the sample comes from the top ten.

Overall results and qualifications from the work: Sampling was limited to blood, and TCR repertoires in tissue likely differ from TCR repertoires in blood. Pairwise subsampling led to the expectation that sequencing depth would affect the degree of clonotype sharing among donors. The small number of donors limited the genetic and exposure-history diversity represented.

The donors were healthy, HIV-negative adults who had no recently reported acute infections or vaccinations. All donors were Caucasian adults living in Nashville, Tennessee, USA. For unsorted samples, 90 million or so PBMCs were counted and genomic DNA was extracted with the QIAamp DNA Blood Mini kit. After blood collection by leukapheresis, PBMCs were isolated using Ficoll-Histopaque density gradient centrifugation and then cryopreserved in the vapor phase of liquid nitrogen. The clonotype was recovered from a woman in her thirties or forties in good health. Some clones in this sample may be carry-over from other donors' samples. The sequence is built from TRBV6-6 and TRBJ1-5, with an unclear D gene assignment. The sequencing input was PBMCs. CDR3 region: CASTTGRSNQPQHF. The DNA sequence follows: TGTGCCAGCACGACCGGGCGTAGCAATCAGCCCCAGCATTTT.